Here is one T cell receptor beta chain with its context. Antigen: not known. This record belongs to a study of beta chain features in type 1 diabetes. The study, taken as a whole, reports: The study found moderately but significantly shorter TCRB CDR3s in all four CD4+ subsets of Type 1 diabetes patients.

Germline V lookup: CDR1 SGDLS, CDR2 YYNGEE. Between the trimmed V and J ends, which lost 0 bases and 8 bases, there was a span of 14 bases. The CDR3 loop spans 14 amino acids. Sequenced material consisted of expressed TCRB transcripts (all of the isolated RNA was reverse transcribed). Profiled with immunoSEQ multiplex PCR; TCRdb holds only in-frame clones, not every one. The repertoire holds approximately 150,000 clones, with roughly 9% as singletons. Every single donor gave one heparinised blood draw, and these averaged roughly 120 mL. Using CD45RO/CCR7/CD25/CD127/CD95/CD27, CD4+ naive, central memory, regulatory and stem cell-like memory cells were sorted.

This clonotype was sampled from a woman younger than 35 in good health. The rearrangement links TRBV9 to TRBJ1-1; a possible D gene is TRBD1 (6 bases). Material for sequencing was central memory CD4+ T cells from blood. The CDR3 reads CASSVGMGQGEAFF. The CDR3 bases are TGTGCCAGCAGCGTAGGAATGGGGCAGGGGGAAGCTTTCTTT. The full variable domain, completed using reference TRBV9 and TRBJ1-1, is DSGVTQTPKHLITATGQRVTLRCSPRSGDLSVYWYQQSLDQGLQFLIQYYNGEERAKGNILERFSAQQFPDLHSELNLSSLELGDSALYFCASSVGMGQGEAFFGQGTRLTVV.